This T cell receptor (beta chain) was retrieved from a study of Graves' ophthalmopathy and Graves' hyperthyroidism. This clonotype has ten or more counts. What it binds is unknown. A duration under 3 months, NOSPECS ≥4, CAS ≥3 and moderate-to-severe activity characterized the donors with ophthalmopathy. Other autoimmune disease, uncontrolled infection, pregnancy and lactation led to exclusion. This CDR3 has 12 amino acids. Germline CDR1 reads DFQATT; CDR2 reads SNEGSKA (reference sequence). Trimming removed 3 bases at V and 1 base at J, with 6 bases between. Investigators amplified TCR beta CDR3 regions from RNA transcripts. First-round RT-PCR relied on HTBI primers, and a second-round multiplex PCR came next. TCRdb ran MiXCR on the multiplex PCR reads and lists one entry per CDR3 protein. The table records over 650,000 distinct CDR3 sequences, approximately 39% of them present only once. Overall study findings and caveats: Detection in blood was also observed for most expanded thyroid clonotypes above 0.001 frequency.

What was sequenced was peripheral blood. The chain links TRBV20-1 to TRBJ2-5; a weak D match, TRBD2 (5 bases). This sequence originates from an adult man with Graves' ophthalmopathy. CDR3 sequence (DNA): TGCAGTGCTAGGGAGGCCCAAGAGACCCAGTACTTC. Translating it yields CSAREAQETQYF.